This record concerns one T cell receptor (beta chain) sequence. Its antigen is not known. V shed 4 bases and J shed 2 bases, with 8 bases lying between them. The CDR3 has 13 residues. Germline values: CDR1 LNHDA, CDR2 SQIVND (reference sequence). The data stem from a study of T cells in localized non-small cell lung cancer. Sequencing was performed with immunoSEQ multiplex PCR; in TCRdb, only in-frame clones are kept and a portion is missing. The profile shows 30,000 or so clones, 92% of them singletons. Notes on the study in general: The appearance of a median approximately 60 of the top 100 tumor clones was seen in adjacent lung. Tumor showed lower T cell clonality than uninvolved adjacent lung, where it was highest. A raised T cell density in blood coincided with lengthier overall survival.

This TCR derives from a female donor of 60 years or more with stage I lung adenocarcinoma. The chain recombines TRBV19 with TRBJ1-1, with a tentative D call TRBD1 (5 bases). The sequencing here drew on peripheral blood, taken before any cancer treatment. CDR3 nucleotides: TGTGCCAGTAGTAGGCAGGGTAACACTGAAGCTTTCTTT. Its protein product is CASSRQGNTEAFF. Full variable domain (rest looked up from reference TRBV19 and TRBJ1-1): DGGITQSPKYLFRKEGQNVTLSCEQNLNHDAMYWYRQDPGQGLRLIYYSQIVNDFQKGDIAEGYSVSREKKESFPLTVTSAQKNPTAFYLCASSRQGNTEAFFGQGTRLTVV.